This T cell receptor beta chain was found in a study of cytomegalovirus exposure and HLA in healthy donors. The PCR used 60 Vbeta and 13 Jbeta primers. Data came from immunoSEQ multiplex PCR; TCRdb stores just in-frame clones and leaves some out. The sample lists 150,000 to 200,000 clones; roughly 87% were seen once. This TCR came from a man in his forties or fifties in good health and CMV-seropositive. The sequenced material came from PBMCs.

The CDR3 DNA follows: TGTGCCAGCAGCTTGAGATTGGGACAGTACAATGAGCAGTTCTTC. This codes for CASSLRLGQYNEQFF. This sequence joins TRBV5-8 and TRBJ2-1, with 7 bases matching TRBD1. The V gene end was trimmed by 1 base and the J gene end by 4 bases; junction bases not matched to a gene: 5. This CDR3 comprises 15 residues. The germline V gene encodes CDR1 SGHTS and CDR2 YDEGEE.